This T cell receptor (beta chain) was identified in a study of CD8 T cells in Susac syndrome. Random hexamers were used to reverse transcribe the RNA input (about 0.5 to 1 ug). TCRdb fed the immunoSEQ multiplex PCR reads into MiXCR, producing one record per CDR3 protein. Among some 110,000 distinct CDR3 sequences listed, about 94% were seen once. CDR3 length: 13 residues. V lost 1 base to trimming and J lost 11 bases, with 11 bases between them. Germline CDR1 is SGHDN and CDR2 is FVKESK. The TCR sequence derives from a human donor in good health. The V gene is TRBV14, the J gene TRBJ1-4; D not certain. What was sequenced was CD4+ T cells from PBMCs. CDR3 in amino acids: CASSQGRSGKLFF. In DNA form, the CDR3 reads TGTGCCAGCAGCCAAGGCCGGTCGGGCAAACTGTTTTTT.